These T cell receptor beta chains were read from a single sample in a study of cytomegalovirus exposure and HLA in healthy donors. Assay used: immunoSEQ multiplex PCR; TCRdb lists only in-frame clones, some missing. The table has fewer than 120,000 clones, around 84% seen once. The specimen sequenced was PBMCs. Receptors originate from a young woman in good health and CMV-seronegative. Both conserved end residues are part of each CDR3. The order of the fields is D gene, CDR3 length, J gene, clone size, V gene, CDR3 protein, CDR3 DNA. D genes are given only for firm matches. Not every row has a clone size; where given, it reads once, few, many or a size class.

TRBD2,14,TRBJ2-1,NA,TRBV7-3,CASSLTLAGNEQFF,TGTGCCAGCAGCTTAACCCTAGCGGGAAACGAGCAGTTCTTC
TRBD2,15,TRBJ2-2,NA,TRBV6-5,CASSSPTSGTGELFF,TGTGCCAGCAGTTCCCCGACTAGCGGGACCGGGGAGCTGTTTTTT
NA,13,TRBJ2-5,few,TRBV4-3,CASSQDLEETQYF,TGCGCCAGCAGCCAAGATCTGGAGGAGACCCAGTACTTC
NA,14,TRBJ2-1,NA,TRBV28,CASSFPGTTNEQFF,TGTGCCAGCAGTTTCCCCGGGACAACCAATGAGCAGTTCTTC
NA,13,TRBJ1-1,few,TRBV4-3,CASSLRRNTEAFF,TGCGCCAGCAGCCTCCGGAGGAACACTGAAGCTTTCTTT
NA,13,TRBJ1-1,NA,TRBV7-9,CASSLGGDTEAFF,TGTGCCAGCAGCTTGGGGGGGGACACTGAAGCTTTCTTT
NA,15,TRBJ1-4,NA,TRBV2,CASSLDQGINEKLFF,TGTGCCAGCAGCCTGGATCAGGGGATTAATGAAAAACTGTTTTTT
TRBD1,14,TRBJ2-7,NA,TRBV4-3,CASSHTQGAYEQYF,TGCGCCAGCAGCCATACCCAGGGGGCCTACGAGCAGTACTTC
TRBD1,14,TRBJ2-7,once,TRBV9,CASSVAGQGGEQYF,TGTGCCAGCAGCGTAGCTGGACAGGGGGGCGAGCAGTACTTC
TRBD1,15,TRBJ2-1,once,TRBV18,CASSPDRGLGNEQFF,TGTGCCAGCTCACCCGACAGGGGGCTGGGAAATGAGCAGTTCTTC
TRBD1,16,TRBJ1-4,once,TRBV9,CASSPYQTGGREKLFF,TGTGCCAGCAGCCCCTACCAGACAGGGGGCCGCGAAAAACTGTTTTTT
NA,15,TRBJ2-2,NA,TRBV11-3,CASSLGGADTGELFF,TGTGCCAGCAGCTTAGGGGGCGCGGACACCGGGGAGCTGTTTTTT
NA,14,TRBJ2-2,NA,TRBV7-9,CASSFDRNTGELFF,TGTGCCAGCAGCTTTGACAGGAACACCGGGGAGCTGTTTTTT
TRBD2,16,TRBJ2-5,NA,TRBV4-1,CASSPSGLVGVWTQYF,TGCGCCAGCAGCCCGTCCGGACTAGTGGGGGTGTGGACCCAGTACTTC
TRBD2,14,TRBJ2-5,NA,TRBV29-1,CSVGYLAVQETQYF,TGCAGCGTTGGGTACCTAGCGGTGCAAGAGACCCAGTACTTC
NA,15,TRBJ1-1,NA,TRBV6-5,CASSRGGLLNTEAFF,TGTGCCAGCAGCCGGGGAGGACTGCTGAACACTGAAGCTTTCTTT
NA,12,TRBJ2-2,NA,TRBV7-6,CASSFGTGELFF,TGTGCCAGCAGCTTCGGGACCGGGGAGCTGTTTTTT
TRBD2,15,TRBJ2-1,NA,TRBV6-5,CASSYSASGYNEQFF,TGTGCCAGCAGTTACTCCGCTAGCGGTTACAATGAGCAGTTCTTC
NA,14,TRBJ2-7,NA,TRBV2,CASLREGTAGEQYF,TGTGCCAGCCTGAGGGAAGGGACCGCGGGAGAGCAGTACTTC
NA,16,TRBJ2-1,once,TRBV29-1,CSVEDLRQTSYNEQFF,TGCAGCGTTGAAGACTTGAGGCAGACCTCCTACAATGAGCAGTTCTTC
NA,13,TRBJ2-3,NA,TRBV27,CASSLASTDTQYF,TGTGCCAGCAGTTTGGCTAGCACAGATACGCAGTATTTT
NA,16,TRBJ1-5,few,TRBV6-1,CASSEKRRAGAQPQHF,TGTGCCAGCAGTGAGAAACGAAGGGCGGGGGCCCAGCCCCAGCATTTT
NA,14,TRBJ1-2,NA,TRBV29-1,CSVDTRGFNYGYTF,TGCAGCGTAGACACAAGGGGCTTTAACTATGGCTACACCTTC
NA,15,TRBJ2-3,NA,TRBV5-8,CASSLGRTSTDTQYF,TGTGCCAGCAGCTTGGGGCGGACTAGCACAGATACGCAGTATTTT
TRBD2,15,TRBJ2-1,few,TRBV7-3,CASSPLAGQSTEQFF,TGTGCCAGCAGCCCACTAGCGGGACAATCCACTGAGCAGTTCTTC